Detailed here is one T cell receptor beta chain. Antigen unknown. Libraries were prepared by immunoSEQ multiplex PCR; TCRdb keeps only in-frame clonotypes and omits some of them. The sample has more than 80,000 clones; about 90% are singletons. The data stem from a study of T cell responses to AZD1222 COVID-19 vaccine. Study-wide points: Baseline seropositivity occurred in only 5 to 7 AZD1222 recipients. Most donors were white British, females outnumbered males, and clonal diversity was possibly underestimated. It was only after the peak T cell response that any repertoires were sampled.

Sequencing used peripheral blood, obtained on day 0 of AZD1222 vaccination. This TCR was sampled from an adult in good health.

This chain's CDR3 is CASSQWEIEGYTF. CDR3 nucleotide sequence: TGCGCCAGCAGTCAATGGGAGATTGAAGGCTACACCTTC. The gene calls are TRBV23-1 and TRBJ1-2; D call uncertain. TRBV23-1 falls under the ORF class, with uncertain function. Trimming removed 1 base from V and 8 bases from J, with 11 bases in between. The CDR3 length is 13 residues.